This T cell receptor (beta chain) was sequenced during a study of cytomegalovirus exposure and HLA in healthy donors. V dropped 3 bases and J dropped 0 bases, with 9 bases sitting between them. Germline V gene data show CDR1 as SNHLY and CDR2 as FYNNEI. There are 15 residues in the CDR3. PCR involved 60 Vbeta and 13 Jbeta primers. TCRdb keeps only in-frame clones here, not all; method: immunoSEQ multiplex PCR. The table shows over 150,000 clones, with 84% occurring only once. Sequencing was carried out using PBMCs. The chain employs TRBV2 and TRBJ1-3; the D gene is possibly TRBD1 (5 bases). The TCR was taken from a boy between 2 and 15 years old in good health and CMV-seronegative. The CDR3 is CASSDRANSGNTIYF. In DNA form, the CDR3 reads TGTGCCAGCAGTGACAGGGCCAACTCTGGAAACACCATATATTTT. The full variable domain, with the rest looked up from reference TRBV2 and TRBJ1-3, is EPEVTQTPSHQVTQMGQEVILRCVPISNHLYFYWYRQILGQKVEFLVSFYNNEISEKSEIFDDQFSVERPDGSNFTLKIRSTKLEDSAMYFCASSDRANSGNTIYFGEGSWLTVV.